The T cell receptor (beta chain) described here comes from a study of cytomegalovirus exposure and HLA in healthy donors. Turning to this clone: The antigen remains unidentified.

The PCR was carried out with 60 Vbeta primers and 13 Jbeta primers. Profiling relied on immunoSEQ multiplex PCR, and the TCRdb table lists in-frame clones only, not all of them. The top ten clones hold under 5% of a sample with about 120,000 clones, approximately 75% of them seen once. Study-wide results and caveats: Later work showed greater clonal expansion in HLA-associated TCR beta chains than in equally common others.

CDR1 and CDR2 from the germline V gene are LNHDA and SQIVND (reference sequence). The junction had 6 bases not matched to a gene; V was cut back by 5 bases and J by 2 bases. This CDR3 is 15 amino acids long. This chain connects TRBV19 to TRBJ2-7; 10 bases agree with TRBD2. The sample comprised PBMCs. This receptor was taken from a man younger than 45 in good health and CMV-seronegative. Here the CDR3 reads CASSVLAGDTYEQYF. DNA for the CDR3: TGTGCCAGTAGTGTCCTAGCGGGGGATACCTACGAGCAGTACTTC.